A selection of T cell receptor beta chains follows, all from one sample in a study of cytotoxic CD8 clonotypes in ibrutinib-treated CLL. Here immunoSEQ multiplex PCR was the method, and the copy in TCRdb shows in-frame clones only, minus some. The sample has approximately 130,000 clones, 84% seen once. This material consisted of PBMCs, taken after 24 months of ibrutinib treatment. These receptors were taken from a human donor with chronic lymphocytic leukemia. Each CDR3 is given with its conserved first and last residue. A D gene is named only where the DNA matches it firmly. Expanded clones are given a class, and other clones once, few, many or no size at all.

abundance,d_gene,v_gene,j_gene,CDR3nt,CDR3aa
.,.,TRBV18,TRBJ1-1,TGTGCCAGCTCCACAGGGAACACTGAAGCTTTCTTT,CASSTGNTEAFF
.,.,TRBV7-2,TRBJ1-1,TGTGCCAGCAGCTTAGGGCCAGCGAACACTGAAGCTTTCTTT,CASSLGPANTEAFF
.,TRBD1,TRBV7-9,TRBJ1-6,TGTGCCAGCAGCCGCCTGGGACAGTTCAATTCACCCCTCCACTTT,CASSRLGQFNSPLHF
.,.,TRBV19,TRBJ2-1,TGTGCCAGTAGTGTCAGGGTTCCCTACAATGAGCAGTTCTTC,CASSVRVPYNEQFF
.,.,TRBV2,TRBJ1-6,TGTGCCAGCAGTACAGGGATTAATTCACCCCTCCACTTT,CASSTGINSPLHF
.,.,TRBV10-3,TRBJ2-3,TGTGCCACCGGGACTGGCACAGATACGCAGTATTTT,CATGTGTDTQYF
once,.,TRBV5-1,TRBJ2-2,TGCGCCAGCAGCTTGGTGGCGATACCGGGCACCGGGGAGCTGTTTTTT,CASSLVAIPGTGELFF
few,.,TRBV5-1,TRBJ2-7,TGCGCCAGCAGCTCGGGACCTTCCCGCTCCTACGAGCAGTACTTC,CASSSGPSRSYEQYF
.,.,TRBV30,TRBJ2-2,TGTGCCTGGGCTCGGACACACGCACCGAACACCGGGGAGCTGTTTTTT,CAWARTHAPNTGELFF
once,.,TRBV6-1,TRBJ2-3,TGTGCCAGCAAACGTGGCACAGCTGAAGATACGCAGTATTTT,CASKRGTAEDTQYF
.,.,TRBV6-1,TRBJ2-2,TGTGCCGGGACGGGGGGCCCGCCCACCGGGGAGCTGTTTTTT,CAGTGGPPTGELFF
.,.,TRBV6-6,TRBJ1-6,TGTGCCAGCAGTTACAGGAGGGAAAATAATTCACCCCTCCACTTT,CASSYRRENNSPLHF
.,.,TRBV5-1,TRBJ1-4,TGCGCCAGCAGCTTGGAGCCACATGGTGAAAAACTGTTTTTT,CASSLEPHGEKLFF
.,.,TRBV6-9,TRBJ2-1,TGTGCCAGCAGTTATTCGGACAGGGAGGGTGAGCAGTTCTTC,CASSYSDREGEQFF
.,.,TRBV5-1,TRBJ1-2,TGCGCCAGCAGCTTGGGAGGGACCGATGGCTACACCTTC,CASSLGGTDGYTF
.,TRBD1,TRBV6-5,TRBJ1-1,TGTGCCAGCAGTTACCTCCGGGACAGGGACCCTGAAGCTTTCTTT,CASSYLRDRDPEAFF
.,TRBD1,TRBV28,TRBJ1-3,TGTGCCAGCAGTTCCCTAACAGGGGGCGCTGGAAACACCATATATTTT,CASSSLTGGAGNTIYF
.,.,TRBV5-4,TRBJ2-3,TGTGCCAGCAGCTTGGCCAACCCGACCGCCTACCCTCCGGATACGCAGTATTTT,CASSLANPTAYPPDTQYF
.,TRBD2,TRBV2,TRBJ2-5,TGTGCCAGCAGTGCGGGGACTAGCGGGGGGATTTATTTAGAGACCCAGTACTTC,CASSAGTSGGIYLETQYF
.,TRBD2,TRBV7-9,TRBJ2-3,TGTGCCAGCAGCTTGCTCACTAGCGGGGGGCCTACTAGCACAGATACGCAGTATTTT,CASSLLTSGGPTSTDTQYF
.,.,TRBV7-3,TRBJ1-1,TGTGCCAGCACCTCGTCCGGTGGCACTGAAGCTTTCTTT,CASTSSGGTEAFF
.,.,TRBV18,TRBJ1-1,TGTGCCAGCTCACCACGTGAACTTTCGAACACTGAAGCTTTCTTT,CASSPRELSNTEAFF
.,.,TRBV6-5,TRBJ1-1,TGTGCCAGCAGTTACAATCTGAACACTGAAGCTTTCTTT,CASSYNLNTEAFF
.,TRBD1,TRBV25-1,TRBJ1-4,TGTGCCAGCAGTGCCGGGACAGGGAAGGGGAATGAAAAACTGTTTTTT,CASSAGTGKGNEKLFF
once,TRBD2,TRBV7-2,TRBJ2-7,TGTGCCAGCAGCTTGACTAGCGGGGGGCTACGATCCTACGAGCAGTACTTC,CASSLTSGGLRSYEQYF
.,.,TRBV11-2,TRBJ1-2,TGTGCCAGCAGCTTTCCCTCTCTTGGGGCAGGGACAAACTATGGCTACACCTTC,CASSFPSLGAGTNYGYTF
.,.,TRBV6-6,TRBJ2-2,TGTGCCAGCACCTCCTCCCGAAGGCTGAACACCGGGGAGCTGTTTTTT,CASTSSRRLNTGELFF
.,TRBD1,TRBV7-2,TRBJ2-3,TGTGCCAGCAGCACCCGGGACAGGGGAGGTACAGATACGCAGTATTTT,CASSTRDRGGTDTQYF
.,.,TRBV4-3,TRBJ2-3,TGCGCCAGCAGCCTTACGAGTTGGACCTCCACAGATACGCAGTATTTT,CASSLTSWTSTDTQYF
.,TRBD1,TRBV30,TRBJ1-3,TGTGCCTGGAGCCCCGGGACAGCTGGAAACACCATATATTTT,CAWSPGTAGNTIYF
.,.,TRBV5-1,TRBJ2-1,TGCGCCAGCAGATTGGGGTATGAGCAGTTCTTC,CASRLGYEQFF
.,TRBD1,TRBV11-2,TRBJ1-4,TGTGCCAGCAGCTTCGCAGGGGGGAATGAAAAACTGTTTTTT,CASSFAGGNEKLFF
.,TRBD1,TRBV11-2,TRBJ1-1,TGTGCCAGCAGCCCGACCCTGGGACAGAGCCCCACTGAAGCTTTCTTT,CASSPTLGQSPTEAFF
.,.,TRBV5-5,TRBJ1-2,TGTGCCAGCAGCTTCGCAGGACGGCTCTATGGCTACACCTTC,CASSFAGRLYGYTF
.,.,TRBV5-1,TRBJ1-6,TGCGCCAGCAGCTTGGTACGGATTAATTCACCCCTCCACTTT,CASSLVRINSPLHF
.,TRBD2,TRBV10-3,TRBJ2-3,TGTGCCACACGGGGGAGCGGGGCAAGCACAGATACGCAGTATTTT,CATRGSGASTDTQYF
.,.,TRBV18,TRBJ1-4,TGTGCCAGCTCCGATCTGGCGGGGGCTGACGGAAAACTGTTTTTT,CASSDLAGADGKLFF
.,.,TRBV21-1,TRBJ1-2,TGTGCCAGCAGCAAAGCTACCAGCTGGGGTTTTCATTCCTATGGCTACACCTTC,CASSKATSWGFHSYGYTF
.,.,TRBV5-6,TRBJ2-5,TGTGCCAGCAGCTTCTGGGGGGAGACCCAGTACTTC,CASSFWGETQYF
few,.,TRBV27,TRBJ2-3,TGTGCCAGCAGTTCTAGTGCAGATACGCAGTATTTT,CASSSSADTQYF
.,TRBD1,TRBV10-3,TRBJ2-3,TGTGCCATCAGTTCGACAGGGGGCCTCACAGATACGCAGTATTTT,CAISSTGGLTDTQYF
.,.,TRBV5-4,TRBJ2-2,TGTGCCAGCAGCGGGGGGACGGTCGCCGGGGAGCTGTTTTTT,CASSGGTVAGELFF
.,.,TRBV7-9,TRBJ1-4,TGTGCCAGCAGCCGGCAACCCGACGGTGATGAAAAACTGTTTTTT,CASSRQPDGDEKLFF
.,.,TRBV4-2,TRBJ1-5,TGTGCCAGCAGGACCGCGGGGGAGGGAGATCAGCCCCAGCATTTT,CASRTAGEGDQPQHF
few,.,TRBV6-6,TRBJ2-3,TGTGCCAGCAGTTACGACGGGGGCAAAGATACGCAGTATTTT,CASSYDGGKDTQYF
.,.,TRBV7-7,TRBJ1-1,TGTGCCAGCGCCCGGACAGTCAACACTGAAGCTTTCTTT,CASARTVNTEAFF
.,.,TRBV9,TRBJ2-1,TGTGCCAGCAGCGTAGGACCTGGGGGATACAATGAGCAGTTCTTC,CASSVGPGGYNEQFF
.,.,TRBV5-6,TRBJ2-3,TGTGCCAGCAGCTTGGCCATTGAGGCAGGTTTTTCACGTACGCAGTATTTT,CASSLAIEAGFSRTQYF
.,.,TRBV2,TRBJ1-5,TGTGCCAGCAGTGCCGGGACGGCTAATCAGCCCCAGCATTTT,CASSAGTANQPQHF
.,.,TRBV5-6,TRBJ2-1,TGTGCCAGCAGCCACCAACTTGAGCAGTTCTTC,CASSHQLEQFF
.,TRBD1,TRBV5-1,TRBJ1-2,TGCGCCAGCAGCTTACAGGGGAATGGCTACACCTTC,CASSLQGNGYTF
.,.,TRBV28,TRBJ1-5,TGTGCCAGCAGACTTCCGGGACCCGAGTTGAGTCAGCCCCAGCATTTT,CASRLPGPELSQPQHF
.,.,TRBV2,TRBJ2-5,TGTGCCAGCAGTCCGATACTACCTCAAGAGACCCAGTACTTC,CASSPILPQETQYF
.,.,TRBV9,TRBJ1-1,TGTGCCAGCAGCGTAGGAGTGTGGGGAGCGAACACTGAAGCTTTCTTT,CASSVGVWGANTEAFF
.,.,TRBV13,TRBJ1-2,TGTGCCAGCAGTGTTTACAGGGAGGATGGCTACACCTTC,CASSVYREDGYTF
.,.,TRBV9,TRBJ2-5,TGTGCCAGCAGCCCCCTCAGTGGAACACAAGAGACCCAGTACTTC,CASSPLSGTQETQYF
.,.,TRBV11-2,TRBJ1-2,TGTGCCAGCAGCTTAGATCTGTTGGGGCAGGGCAATGGCTACACCTTC,CASSLDLLGQGNGYTF
.,TRBD1,TRBV2,TRBJ2-1,TGTGCCAGCAGTGATCGGACAGGGAGTAATGAGCAGTTCTTC,CASSDRTGSNEQFF
.,.,TRBV5-1,TRBJ2-3,TGCGCCAGCTCCCCTGCGTGGGGCCTCTCAGATACGCAGTATTTT,CASSPAWGLSDTQYF
.,.,TRBV30,TRBJ1-1,TGTGCCTGGAGGGCCAGCCAGAACACTGAAGCTTTCTTT,CAWRASQNTEAFF